This entry lists 13 T cell receptor beta chains sequenced from one sample in a study of T cell repertoires in cytomegalovirus infection. In TCRdb, the reads were re-called with MiXCR into one record per CDR3 protein. The sample has around 570,000 distinct CDR3 sequences, just under 40% seen once. For these TCRs, the target antigens are not known. Sequences were derived from cultured PBMCs, sampled from culture after CMV antigen stimulation. These receptors all stem from a human donor in good health (CMV status not recorded). Some clones in this sample may be carry-over from other donors' samples.

This clonotype has more than one count but fewer than ten. The chain has TRBV12-5 and TRBJ2-1, with 7 bases matching TRBD1. Trimming removed 1 base from V and 1 base from J; junction bases left unmatched: 4. The CDR3 contains 16 residues. The germline gives CDR1 LGHNT, CDR2 FRNRAP. In DNA form, the CDR3 reads TGTGCTAGTGGTTTGGGGGCAGGGGGTTCCTACAATGAGCAGTTCTTC. Protein product: CASGLGAGGSYNEQFF.

The chain has TRBV20-1 and TRBJ1-4; 7 bases are shared with TRBD1. Trimming removed 1 base from V and 4 bases from J; junction bases left unmatched: 6. The germline gives CDR1 DFQATT, CDR2 SNEGSKA (reference sequence). This CDR3 contains 15 residues. The CDR3 DNA reads as TGCAGTGCTAGAGGCACAGGGGCCATTAATGAAAAACTGTTTTTT. This gives the protein CSARGTGAINEKLFF.

The rearrangement joins TRBV7-8 to TRBJ2-3; unclear D gene. The ends were cut back, 2 bases at V and 3 bases at J, with 9 bases in the middle. The germline V gene encodes CDR1 SGHVS and CDR2 FQNEAQ. CDR3 length: 14 amino acids. The CDR3 coding sequence is TGTGCCAGCAGCTTACTAGAAGGGACAGATACGCAGTATTTT. Residues: CASSLLEGTDTQYF. Combining the CDR3 with reference TRBV7-8 and TRBJ2-3 gives the whole variable domain GAGVSQSPRYKVAKRGQDVALRCDPISGHVSLFWYQQALGQGPEFLTYFQNEAQLDKSGLPSDRFFAERPEGSVSTLKIQRTQQEDSAVYLCASSLLEGTDTQYFGPGTRLTVL.

The chain employs TRBV7-2 and TRBJ1-4, with D perhaps TRBD1 (6 bases). Per the germline V gene, CDR1 is SGHTA and CDR2 is FQGNSA. The V end lost 1 base, the J end lost 8 bases, and 14 bases lay between the germline ends. This CDR3 region has 15 residues. The CDR3 sequence is CASSLGGRLWEKLFF. CDR3 nucleotide sequence: TGTGCCAGCAGCTTAGGGGGGCGGCTATGGGAAAAACTGTTTTTT. Drawing the rest from reference TRBV7-2 and TRBJ1-4, the complete variable domain is GAGVSQSPSNKVTEKGKDVELRCDPISGHTALYWYRQSLGQGLEFLIYFQGNSAPDKSGLPSDRFSAERTGGSVSTLTIQRTQQEDSAVYLCASSLGGRLWEKLFFGSGTQLSVL.

In this sample, this clonotype turned up a few times. This chain connects TRBV7-8 to TRBJ1-5; D remains unclear. V shed 1 base and J shed 9 bases, with 13 bases lying between them. Germline CDR1 is SGHVS and CDR2 is FQNEAQ. The CDR3 is 14 amino acids. The CDR3 nucleotides are TGTGCCAGCAGCTTAGTAGGTGAGCGCCCGCCCCAGCATTTT. This gives the protein CASSLVGERPPQHF.

A few counts support this clonotype. This CDR3 reads CASTQGDLLNTEAFF. The CDR3 DNA reads as TGTGCCAGCACCCAAGGGGACCTTCTGAACACTGAAGCTTTCTTT. V usage is TRBV12-3 or TRBV12-4 and J usage is TRBJ1-1, with D perhaps TRBD1 (5 bases). The CDR3 runs 15 residues. V was trimmed by 7 bases and J by 0 bases, leaving 15 bases between them.

The V call is TRBV29-1, the J call TRBJ1-1; the D is unclear. The CDR3 sequence is 13 residues long. Trimming took off 1 base at V and 1 base at J, with 7 bases between the two ends. In germline, CDR1 is SQVTM, CDR2 ANQGSEA. In nucleotides, the CDR3 is TGCAGCGTTGAAGCTCAGCAGAACACTGAAGCTTTCTTT. Encoded protein: CSVEAQQNTEAFF.

The J gene is TRBJ1-5, the V gene TRBV2, with D possibly TRBD1 on 6 matching bases. V was clipped by 6 bases and J by 6 bases, with 18 bases between them. The CDR3 extends over 15 amino acids. Germline V gene data show CDR1 as SNHLY and CDR2 as FYNNEI. The CDR3 loop reads CASSGGPEGGQPQHF. The CDR3 bases are TGTGCCAGCAGCGGCGGACCCGAGGGGGGTCAGCCCCAGCATTTT.

The rearrangement links TRBV7-9 to TRBJ2-5; TRBD1 matches 11 bases. Unmatched junction bases numbered 15, after V lost 5 bases and J lost 1 base. The germline CDR1 and CDR2 sequences are SEHNR and FQNEAQ (reference sequence). This CDR3 is built from 19 residues. The CDR3 coding sequence is TGTGCCAGCAGCCCTCACGGACAGGGGGCTCGGGGGCGCCAAGAGACCCAGTACTTC. Translated: CASSPHGQGARGRQETQYF.

The V gene is TRBV7-2, the J gene TRBJ2-2, with 9 bases lining up with TRBD1. The V segment lost 4 bases and the J segment 6 bases; nucleotides outside the gene matches: 6. This CDR3 region has 15 residues. Looked up from germline, CDR1 is SGHTA and CDR2 is FQGNSA. The CDR3 DNA reads TGTGCCAGCAGCTACAACAGGGGGCTAGCCGGGGAGCTGTTTTTT. Protein sequence: CASSYNRGLAGELFF.

This clonotype occurred a few times. The CDR3 protein is CASSPGLAGGLDTQYF. CDR3 bases: TGTGCCAGCAGCCCCGGACTAGCGGGAGGGCTGGATACGCAGTATTTT. The J gene is TRBJ2-3, the V gene TRBV7-7; 15 bases match TRBD2. The germline CDR1 and CDR2 sequences are SSHAT and FNYEAQ (reference sequence). The CDR3 extends over 16 amino acids. V was pared by 5 bases and J by 6 bases, with 6 bases of the junction left unmatched.

The sample holds a few counts of this clonotype. The chain has TRBV7-2 and TRBJ2-2; a weak D match, TRBD1 (6 bases). V was cut by 4 bases and J by 5 bases, with 23 bases left in between. This CDR3 is 18 amino acids long. Per the germline V gene, CDR1 is SGHTA and CDR2 is FQGNSA. CDR3 in amino acids: CASSWGPYTRVETGELFF. CDR3 DNA: TGTGCCAGCAGCTGGGGGCCGTATACGCGGGTGGAAACCGGGGAGCTGTTTTTT.

This clonotype showed up many times. The V and J genes are TRBV7-2 and TRBJ2-1; no clear D. The germline V and J ends were trimmed by 1 base and 10 bases, with 8 bases remaining between them. The CDR3 has 12 residues. Germline CDR1 SGHTA, CDR2 FQGNSA. CDR3 DNA sequence: TGTGCCAGCAGCTTAGGGTTGTCAGAGCAGTTCTTC. It translates to CASSLGLSEQFF.